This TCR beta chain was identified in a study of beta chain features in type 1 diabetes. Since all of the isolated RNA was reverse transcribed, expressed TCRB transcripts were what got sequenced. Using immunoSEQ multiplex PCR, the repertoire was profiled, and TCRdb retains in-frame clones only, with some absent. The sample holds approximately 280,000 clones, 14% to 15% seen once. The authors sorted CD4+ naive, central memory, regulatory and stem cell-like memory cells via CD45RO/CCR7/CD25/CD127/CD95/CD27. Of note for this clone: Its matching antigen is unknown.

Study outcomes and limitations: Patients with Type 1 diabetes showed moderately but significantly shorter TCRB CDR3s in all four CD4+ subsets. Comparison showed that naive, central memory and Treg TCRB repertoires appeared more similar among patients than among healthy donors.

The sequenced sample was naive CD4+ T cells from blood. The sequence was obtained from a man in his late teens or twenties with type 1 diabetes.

The CDR3 DNA sequence: TGTGCCAGCAGCTTAGTTCCTAGCGGGAGTCCAAAGACCCAGTACTTC. Translating it yields CASSLVPSGSPKTQYF. The V call is TRBV11-2, the J call TRBJ2-5; 10 bases align to TRBD2. CDR3 length equals 16 residues. Trimming cost V 1 base and J 6 bases; bases outside gene matches: 8. Germline V gene lookup returns CDR1 SGHAT and CDR2 FQNNGV. The whole variable domain, filled in from reference TRBV11-2 and TRBJ2-5, reads EAGVAQSPRYKIIEKRQSVAFWCNPISGHATLYWYQQILGQGPKLLIQFQNNGVVDDSQLPKDRFSAERLKGVDSTLKIQPAKLEDSAVYLCASSLVPSGSPKTQYFGPGTRLLVL.